This T cell receptor beta chain stems from a study of OX40 agonist ivuxolimab in advanced cancers. Study-wide points: Expanded clones were, on average, more numerous in CD8+ T cells than in CD4+.

In regard to this clone: Antigen specificity is unknown.

Here immunoSEQ multiplex PCR was the method, and the copy in TCRdb shows in-frame clones only, minus some. The sample has 65,000 to 85,000 clones, over 85% seen once. Germline CDR1 SGHAT, CDR2 FQNNGV. The ends were cut back, 6 bases at V and 9 bases at J, with 16 bases in the middle. This CDR3 has 13 residues. The TCR was taken from an adult with an advanced solid tumor such as melanoma, head and neck, liver or kidney cancer. The chain links TRBV11-2 to TRBJ2-3; D is possibly TRBD2 (5 bases). The specimen comprised CD4+ or CD8+ T cells sorted from blood, sampled in a trial of the OX40 agonist ivuxolimab. The chain's CDR3 is CASRPQGLVTQYF. The CDR3 coding sequence is TGTGCCAGCAGACCCCAAGGACTCGTGACGCAGTATTTT.